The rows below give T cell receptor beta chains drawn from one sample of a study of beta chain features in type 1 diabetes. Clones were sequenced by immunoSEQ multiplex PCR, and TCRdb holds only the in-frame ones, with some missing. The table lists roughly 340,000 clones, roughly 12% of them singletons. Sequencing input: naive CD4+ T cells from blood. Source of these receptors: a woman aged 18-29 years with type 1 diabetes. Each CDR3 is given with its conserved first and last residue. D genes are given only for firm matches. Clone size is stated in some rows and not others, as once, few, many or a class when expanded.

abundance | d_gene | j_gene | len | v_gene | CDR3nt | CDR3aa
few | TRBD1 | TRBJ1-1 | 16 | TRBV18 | TGTGCCAGCTCGTTTTCCGGGACAGGGCGATCCACTGAAGCTTTCTTT | CASSFSGTGRSTEAFF
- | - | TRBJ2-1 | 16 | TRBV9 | TGTGCCAGCAGCGTTATTGCGGGACTGCCCTACAATGAGCAGTTCTTC | CASSVIAGLPYNEQFF
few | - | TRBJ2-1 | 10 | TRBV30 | TGTGCCTGGAGGAGGCCGGGTGGGTTCTTC | CAWRRPGGFF
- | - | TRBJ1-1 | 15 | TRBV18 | TGTGCCAGCTCACCAATGGACACCCTGAACACTGAAGCTTTCTTT | CASSPMDTLNTEAFF
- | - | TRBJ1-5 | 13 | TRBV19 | TGTGCCAGTCTCGCAGGAAGGCATCAGCCCCAGCATTTT | CASLAGRHQPQHF
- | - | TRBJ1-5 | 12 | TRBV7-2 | TGTGCCAGCAGCCCGAGTGGTTTGCCCCAGCATTTT | CASSPSGLPQHF
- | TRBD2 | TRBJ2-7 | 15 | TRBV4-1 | TGCGCCAGCAGCCAACCAACTAGCGCCGCCTACGAGCAGTACTTC | CASSQPTSAAYEQYF
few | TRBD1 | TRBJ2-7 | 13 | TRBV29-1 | TGCAGCGTTGTAGGACAGGTTTTCTACGAGCAGTACTTC | CSVVGQVFYEQYF
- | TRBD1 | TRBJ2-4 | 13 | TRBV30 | TGTGCCTGGGCAGGGGGTTCCAAAAACATTCAGTACTTC | CAWAGGSKNIQYF
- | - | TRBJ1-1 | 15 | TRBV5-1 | TGCGCCAGCAGCTTGGAAAGACAGAAGAACACTGAAGCTTTCTTT | CASSLERQKNTEAFF
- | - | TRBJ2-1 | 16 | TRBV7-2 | TGTGCCAGCAGCCCCCAATACCCCAGCTCCTACAATGAGCAGTTCTTC | CASSPQYPSSYNEQFF
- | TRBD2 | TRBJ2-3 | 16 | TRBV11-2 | TGTGCCAGCAGCTTAATCCTAGCGGGTAGCACAGATACGCAGTATTTT | CASSLILAGSTDTQYF
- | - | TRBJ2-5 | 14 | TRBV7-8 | TGTGCCAGCAGCCAGACAGACTTGCTTGAGACCCAGTACTTC | CASSQTDLLETQYF
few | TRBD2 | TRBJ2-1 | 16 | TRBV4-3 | TGCGCCAGCAGACCGGACACTAGCGGGGGGCGCAATGAGCAGTTCTTC | CASRPDTSGGRNEQFF
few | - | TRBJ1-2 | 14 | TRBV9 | TGTGCCAGCAGCGGCCAGGGAAGGTGGGATGGCTACACCTTC | CASSGQGRWDGYTF
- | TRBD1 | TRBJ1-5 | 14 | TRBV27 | TGTGCCAGCAGTTTTGGGACAGCCAATCAGCCCCAGCATTTT | CASSFGTANQPQHF
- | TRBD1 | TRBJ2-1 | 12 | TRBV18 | TGTGCCAGCTCATCAGGGGGATGGGAGCAGTTCTTC | CASSSGGWEQFF
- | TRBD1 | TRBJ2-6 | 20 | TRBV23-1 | TGCGCCAGCAGTCCTCAGGCCCCACAGGGGGCCCTCTCTGGGGCCAACGTCCTGACTTTC | CASSPQAPQGALSGANVLTF
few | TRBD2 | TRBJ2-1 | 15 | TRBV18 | TGTGCCAGCTCACCCACTAGCGGGGCGCACAATGAGCAGTTCTTC | CASSPTSGAHNEQFF
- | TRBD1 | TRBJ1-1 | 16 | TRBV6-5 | TGTGCCAGCAGTTTCACAGGGGCCCCTGGGAACACTGAAGCTTTCTTT | CASSFTGAPGNTEAFF
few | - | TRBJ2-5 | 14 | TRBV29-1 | TGCAGCGTTGAAGCTCCAGGTCTCCAAGAGACCCAGTACTTC | CSVEAPGLQETQYF
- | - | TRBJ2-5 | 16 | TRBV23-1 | TGCGCCAGCAGTATAGGGGAGGACCCGTACCAAGAGACCCAGTACTTC | CASSIGEDPYQETQYF
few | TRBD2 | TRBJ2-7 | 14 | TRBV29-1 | TGCAGCGTTAGTCCGGGACTAGCGAGTTACGAGCAGTACTTC | CSVSPGLASYEQYF
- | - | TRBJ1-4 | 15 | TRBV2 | TGTGCCAGCAGTGAGGGCAGGACAACTAATGAAAAACTGTTTTTT | CASSEGRTTNEKLFF
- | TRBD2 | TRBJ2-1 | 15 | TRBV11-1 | TGTGCCAGCAGCACTAGACTAGCGGAAAACAATGAGCAGTTCTTC | CASSTRLAENNEQFF
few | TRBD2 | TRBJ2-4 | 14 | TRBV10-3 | TGTGCCACAGGGGCTAGCGGGGAGAAAAACATTCAGTACTTC | CATGASGEKNIQYF
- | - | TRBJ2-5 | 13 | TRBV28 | TGTGCCAGCAGTTTTGGCAGACAAGAGACCCAGTACTTC | CASSFGRQETQYF
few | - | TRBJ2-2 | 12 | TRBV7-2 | TGTGCCAGCAGCGATAGTGACGGGGAGCTGTTTTTT | CASSDSDGELFF
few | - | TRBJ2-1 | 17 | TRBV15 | TGTGCCACCAGCACACATGGAGGGGGCGGCTTCTACGATGAGCAGTTCTTC | CATSTHGGGGFYDEQFF
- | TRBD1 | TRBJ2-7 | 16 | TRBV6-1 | TGTGCCAGCAGTGGCCAACCGGGACAGGGCTCCTACGAGCAGTACTTC | CASSGQPGQGSYEQYF
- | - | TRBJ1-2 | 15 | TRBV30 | TGTGCCTGGAGTGTACGGGGGATAGCTAACTATGGCTACACCTTC | CAWSVRGIANYGYTF
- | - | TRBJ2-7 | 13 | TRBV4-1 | TGCGCCAGCAGCCAAGACTCCCCGTCCGAGCAGTACTTC | CASSQDSPSEQYF